Listed below are T cell receptor beta chains from one sample, sequenced in a study of blood T cell repertoires in COVID-19. Sequencing used immunoSEQ multiplex PCR; TCRdb keeps in-frame clones, though not all of them. Here the sample spans some 82,000 clones, about 86% being singletons. The source material was peripheral blood. These receptors came from a man older than 75 with acute or convalescent COVID-19. CDR3s include the opening cysteine and the closing phenylalanine or tryptophan. D genes are given only for firm matches. Clone size is given for some rows only: seen once, a few or many times, or a class if the clone is expanded.

V gene	D gene	J gene	clone size	CDR3 protein	CDR3 DNA
TRBV7-9	TRBD1	TRBJ2-5	-	CASSLEGAQETQYF	TGTGCCAGCAGCTTAGAGGGGGCCCAAGAGACCCAGTACTTC
TRBV24-1	-	TRBJ2-1	-	CATRSGLYNEQFF	TGTGCCACCAGATCAGGCCTTTACAATGAGCAGTTCTTC
TRBV7-9	TRBD1	TRBJ1-3	many	CAINRGPSSGNTIYF	TGTGCCATCAACAGGGGGCCAAGCTCTGGAAACACCATATATTTT
TRBV6-2/TRBV6-3	-	TRBJ1-5	few	CASSYPAGQPQHF	TGTGCCAGCAGTTATCCTGCGGGGCAGCCCCAGCATTTT
TRBV4-2	-	TRBJ2-5	-	CASSRGQRDSQYF	TGTGCCAGCAGCCGAGGCCAGAGAGATTCCCAGTACTTC
TRBV19	TRBD2	TRBJ2-3	once	CASRDGGGSSADTQYF	TGTGCCAGTAGGGATGGTGGCGGGAGTAGTGCAGATACGCAGTATTTT
TRBV5-1	-	TRBJ2-3	-	CASSLEGLGRRSTDTQYF	TGCGCCAGCAGCTTGGAGGGACTCGGGAGACGTAGCACAGATACGCAGTATTTT
TRBV6-5	-	TRBJ1-1	-	CASSRGRNTEAFF	TGTGCCAGCAGTCGAGGGCGGAACACTGAAGCTTTCTTT
TRBV7-2	TRBD2	TRBJ2-3	-	CASELAGDTQYF	TGTGCCAGCGAACTAGCGGGAGATACGCAGTATTTT
TRBV5-6	-	TRBJ1-2	-	CASSSRGGMSGYTF	TGTGCCAGCAGCTCCCGGGGGGGGATGAGTGGCTACACCTTC
TRBV6-5	TRBD2	TRBJ2-7	-	CASTGTSGSYEQYF	TGTGCCAGCACAGGGACTAGCGGGAGCTACGAGCAGTACTTC
TRBV28	-	TRBJ2-2	-	CASTSPGNPGELFF	TGTGCCAGCACGTCTCCAGGGAACCCCGGGGAGCTGTTTTTT